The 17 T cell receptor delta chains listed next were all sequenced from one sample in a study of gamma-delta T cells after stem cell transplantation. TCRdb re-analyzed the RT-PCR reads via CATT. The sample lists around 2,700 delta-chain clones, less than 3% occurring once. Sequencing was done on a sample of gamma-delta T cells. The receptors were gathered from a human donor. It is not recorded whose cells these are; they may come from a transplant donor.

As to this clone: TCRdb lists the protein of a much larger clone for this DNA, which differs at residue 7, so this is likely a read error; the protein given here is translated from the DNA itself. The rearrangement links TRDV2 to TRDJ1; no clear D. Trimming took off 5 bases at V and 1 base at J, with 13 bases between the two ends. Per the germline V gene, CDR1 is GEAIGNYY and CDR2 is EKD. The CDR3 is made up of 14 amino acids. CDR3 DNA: TGTGCCTGTGTACCCTTGGCAGGCACCGATAAACTCATCTTT. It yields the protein CACVPLAGTDKLIF.

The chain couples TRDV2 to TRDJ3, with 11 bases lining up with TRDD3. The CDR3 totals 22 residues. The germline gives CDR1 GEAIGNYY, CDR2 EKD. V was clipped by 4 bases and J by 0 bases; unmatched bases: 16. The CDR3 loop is CACDSMGDTPGLFSWDTRQMFF. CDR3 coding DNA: TGTGCCTGTGATTCGATGGGGGATACGCCAGGGCTCTTCTCCTGGGACACCCGACAGATGTTTTTC.

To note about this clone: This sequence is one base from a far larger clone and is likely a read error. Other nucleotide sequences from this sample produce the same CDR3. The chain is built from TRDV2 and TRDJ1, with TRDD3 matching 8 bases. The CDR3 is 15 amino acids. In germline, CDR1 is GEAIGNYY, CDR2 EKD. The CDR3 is CACDTLGGEPDKLIF. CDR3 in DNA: TGTGCCTGTGACACACTGGGGGGAGAGCCCGATAAACTCATCTTC.

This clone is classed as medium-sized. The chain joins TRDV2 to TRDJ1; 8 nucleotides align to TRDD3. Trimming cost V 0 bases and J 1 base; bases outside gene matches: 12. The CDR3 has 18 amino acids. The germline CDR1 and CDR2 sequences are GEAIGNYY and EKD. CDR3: CACDTLLPGGKITDKLIF. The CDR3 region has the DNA TGTGCCTGTGACACCCTCCTCCCTGGGGGAAAGATCACCGATAAACTCATCTTT.

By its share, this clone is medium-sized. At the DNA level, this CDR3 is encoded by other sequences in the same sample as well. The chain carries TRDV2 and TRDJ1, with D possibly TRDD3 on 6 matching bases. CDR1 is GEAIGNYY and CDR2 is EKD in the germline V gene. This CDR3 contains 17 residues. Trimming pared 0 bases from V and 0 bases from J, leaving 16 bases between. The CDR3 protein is CACDTVGTGTYTDKLIF. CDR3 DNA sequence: TGTGCCTGTGACACCGTTGGTACTGGGACGTACACCGATAAACTCATCTTT.

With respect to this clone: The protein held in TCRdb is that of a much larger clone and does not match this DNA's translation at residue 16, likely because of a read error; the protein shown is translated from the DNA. The CDR3 loop is CACDRVLGDTRAGDTYKLIF. The CDR3 region has the DNA TGTGCCTGTGACCGCGTACTGGGGGATACACGTGCTGGGGACACCTATAAACTCATCTTT. V gene TRDV2 combines with J gene TRDJ1; 12 nucleotides agree with TRDD3. CDR1 is GEAIGNYY, CDR2 EKD, per germline. CDR3 length equals 20 residues.

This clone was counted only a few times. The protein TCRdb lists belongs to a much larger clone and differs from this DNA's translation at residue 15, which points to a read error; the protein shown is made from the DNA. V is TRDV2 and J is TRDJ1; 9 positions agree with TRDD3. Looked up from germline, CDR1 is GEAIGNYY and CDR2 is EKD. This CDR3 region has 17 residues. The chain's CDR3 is CACDTVGDIRSTDKPIF. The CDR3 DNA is TGTGCCTGTGACACAGTGGGGGATATAAGGTCCACCGATAAACCCATCTTT.

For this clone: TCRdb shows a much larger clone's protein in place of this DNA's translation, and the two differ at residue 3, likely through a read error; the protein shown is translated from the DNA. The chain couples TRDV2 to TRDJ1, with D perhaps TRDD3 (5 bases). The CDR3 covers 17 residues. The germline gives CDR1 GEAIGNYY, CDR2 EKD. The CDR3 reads CAYDTVGVGLYTDKLIF. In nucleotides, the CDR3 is TGTGCCTATGACACCGTTGGGGTCGGATTATACACCGATAAACTCATCTTT.

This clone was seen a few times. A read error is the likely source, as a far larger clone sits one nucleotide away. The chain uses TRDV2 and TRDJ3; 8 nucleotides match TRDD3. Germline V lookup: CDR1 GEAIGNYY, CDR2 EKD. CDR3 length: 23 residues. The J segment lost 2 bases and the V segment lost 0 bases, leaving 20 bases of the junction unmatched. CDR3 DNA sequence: TGTGCCTGTGACACCGTTGTCCGGGATACGCCGGAAGAAACCCCCTGGGACACCCGACAGATGTTTTTC. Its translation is CACDTVVRDTPEETPWDTRQMFF.

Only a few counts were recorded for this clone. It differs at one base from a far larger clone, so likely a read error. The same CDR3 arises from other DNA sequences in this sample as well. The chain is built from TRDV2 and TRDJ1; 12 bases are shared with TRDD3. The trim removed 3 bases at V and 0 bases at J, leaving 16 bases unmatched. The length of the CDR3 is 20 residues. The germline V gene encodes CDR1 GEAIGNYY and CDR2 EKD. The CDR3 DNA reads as TGTGCCTGTGACCGCGTACTGGGGGATACACGCGCTGGGGACACCGATAAACTCATCTTT. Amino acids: CACDRVLGDTRAGDTDKLIF.

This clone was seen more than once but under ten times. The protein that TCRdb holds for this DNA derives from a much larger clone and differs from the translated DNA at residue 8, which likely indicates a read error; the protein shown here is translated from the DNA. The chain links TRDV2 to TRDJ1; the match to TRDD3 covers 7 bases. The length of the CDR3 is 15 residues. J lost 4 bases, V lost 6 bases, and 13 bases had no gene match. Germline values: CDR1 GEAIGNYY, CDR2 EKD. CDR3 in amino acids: CACFSLGGFGDKLIF. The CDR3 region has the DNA TGTGCCTGTTTTTCTCTGGGGGGTTTCGGCGATAAACTCATCTTT.

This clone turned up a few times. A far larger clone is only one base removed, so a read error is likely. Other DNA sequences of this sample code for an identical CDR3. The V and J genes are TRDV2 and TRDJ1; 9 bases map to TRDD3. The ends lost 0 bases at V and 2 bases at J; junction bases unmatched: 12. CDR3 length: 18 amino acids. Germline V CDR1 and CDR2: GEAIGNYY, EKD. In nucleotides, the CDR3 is TGTGCCTGTGACACCTTAAACCTAGGGGATACGCAAACCGATAAACTCATCTTT. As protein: CACDTLNLGDTQTDKLIF.

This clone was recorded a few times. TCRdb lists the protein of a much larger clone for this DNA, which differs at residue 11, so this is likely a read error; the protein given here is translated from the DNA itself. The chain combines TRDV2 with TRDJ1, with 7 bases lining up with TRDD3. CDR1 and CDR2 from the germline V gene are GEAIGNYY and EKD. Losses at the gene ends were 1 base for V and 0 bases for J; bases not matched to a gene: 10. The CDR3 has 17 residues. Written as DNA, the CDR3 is TGTGCCTGTGACACTCTCGTTGGGGGACAACACACCGATAAACTCATCTTT. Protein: CACDTLVGGQHTDKLIF.

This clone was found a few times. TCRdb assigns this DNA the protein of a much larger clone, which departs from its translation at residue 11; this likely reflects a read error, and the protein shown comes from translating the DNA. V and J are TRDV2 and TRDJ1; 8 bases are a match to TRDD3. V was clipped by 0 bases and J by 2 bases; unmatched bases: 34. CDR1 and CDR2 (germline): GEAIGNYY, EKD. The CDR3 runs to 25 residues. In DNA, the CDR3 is TGTGCCTGTGACACCTTAAATCCTCCCATACCGGGGGATAAGGGACCAGACCGTATGACCGATAAACTCATCTTT. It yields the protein CACDTLNPPIPGDKGPDRMTDKLIF.

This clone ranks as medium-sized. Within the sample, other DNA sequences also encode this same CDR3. As DNA, the CDR3 is TGTGCCTGTGACATAGCCCCGCCGGGGGGGGATACGTCCTCACCTTCCTGGGACACCCGACAGATGTTTTTC. Protein: CACDIAPPGGDTSSPSWDTRQMFF. The chain combines TRDV2 with TRDJ3; 10 bases are shared with TRDD3. The CDR3 extends over 24 amino acids. Germline V CDR1 and CDR2: GEAIGNYY, EKD. Losses at the gene ends were 2 bases for V and 1 base for J; bases not matched to a gene: 22.

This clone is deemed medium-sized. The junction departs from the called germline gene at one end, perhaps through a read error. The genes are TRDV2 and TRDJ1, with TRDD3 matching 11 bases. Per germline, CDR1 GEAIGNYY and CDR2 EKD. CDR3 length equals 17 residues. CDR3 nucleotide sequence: TGTGCCTGTGACACCGTGGGGGATACGGGATACACCAATAAACTCATCTTT. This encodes CACDTVGDTGYTNKLIF.

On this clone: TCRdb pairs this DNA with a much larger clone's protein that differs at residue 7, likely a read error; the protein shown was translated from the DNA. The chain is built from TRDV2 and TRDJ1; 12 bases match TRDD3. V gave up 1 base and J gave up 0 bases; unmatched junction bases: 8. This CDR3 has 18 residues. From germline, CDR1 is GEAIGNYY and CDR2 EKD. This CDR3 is CACDTLAGGYENTDKLIF. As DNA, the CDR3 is TGTGCCTGTGACACGCTGGCTGGGGGATACGAGAACACCGATAAACTCATCTTT.